The 17 T cell receptor beta chains listed next were all sequenced from one sample in a study of T-cell memory formation after mild COVID-19 (dated by TCRdb to the early 2020s). The library was obtained by 5' RACE. The sequencer listed for this sample is Illumina NovaSeq 6000. Starting from the raw public reads, TCRdb applied fastp trimming at Q25, assembled clones with MiXCR and retained in-frame beta chains. CDR3 protein sequences are deduplicated, and each keeps its most common genes and DNA. Recorded for this sample are some 300,000 distinct CDR3 sequences; 20% of them occurred a single time. The ten largest account for roughly a fifth of the sample. Sequencing was done on a sample of PBMCs or a T cell subset sorted from them (not recorded which). Every receptor here comes from a young man who had mild COVID-19 (a few samples of this study predate the infection). The sample titles of this study are shuffled in the database, so cell type and time point are left out; the donor was told from shared clones.

This chain connects TRBV7-2 to TRBJ1-5; TRBD1 aligns across 7 bases. J gave up 4 bases and V 4 bases, and 1 base lay outside the gene matches. This CDR3 region has 13 residues. Germline-derived CDR1 and CDR2 are SGHTA and FQGNSA. The CDR3 nucleotides read TGTGCCAGCAGCTGGGACAGTAATCAGCCCCAGCATTTT. This sequence encodes CASSWDSNQPQHF.

V gene TRBV5-1 combines with J gene TRBJ1-4; D is unresolved. The germline V gene encodes CDR1 SGHRS and CDR2 YFSETQ. This CDR3 comprises 12 residues. V was cut by 4 bases and J by 10 bases, with 11 bases left in between. The CDR3 protein is CASSQELGKLFF. The CDR3 DNA is TGCGCCAGCAGCCAGGAACTTGGAAAACTGTTTTTT.

This chain links TRBV9 with TRBJ2-1; 7 nucleotides align to TRBD1. Germline loops: CDR1 SGDLS, CDR2 YYNGEE. CDR3 size: 17 residues. With V trimmed by 4 bases and J by 3 bases, 13 bases remained unmatched. The CDR3 reads CASSPIEGAGFYNEQFF. Here the CDR3 DNA reads TGTGCCAGCAGCCCAATAGAGGGGGCAGGGTTCTACAATGAGCAGTTCTTC. The entire variable domain, with the rest obtained from reference TRBV9 and TRBJ2-1, is as follows: DSGVTQTPKHLITATGQRVTLRCSPRSGDLSVYWYQQSLDQGLQFLIQYYNGEERAKGNILERFSAQQFPDLHSELNLSSLELGDSALYFCASSPIEGAGFYNEQFFGPGTRLTVL.

In this sample, this clonotype turned up a few times. J is TRBJ2-7 and V is TRBV7-9, with a possible D match to TRBD1 (5 bases). CDR3 size: 14 residues. Trimming removed 1 base at V and 2 bases at J, with 9 bases between. Looked up from germline, CDR1 is SEHNR and CDR2 is FQNEAQ (reference sequence). CDR3 sequence reads: CASSLGGRAYEQYF. The CDR3 region has the DNA TGTGCCAGCAGCTTAGGAGGCAGGGCCTACGAGCAGTACTTC.

The chain links TRBV7-9 to TRBJ2-5; D is undetermined. The CDR3 runs to 13 residues. V lost 2 bases to trimming and J lost 1 base, with 5 bases between them. Looked up from germline, CDR1 is SEHNR and CDR2 is FQNEAQ (reference sequence). DNA of the CDR3: TGTGCCAGCAGCTTACAAGCCCAAGAGACCCAGTACTTC. Its protein is CASSLQAQETQYF.

V and J are TRBV5-6 and TRBJ1-4; the D gene is possibly TRBD1 (5 bases). V lost 4 bases, J lost 0 bases, and 13 bases lay in between. The germline gives CDR1 SGHDT, CDR2 YYEEEE. CDR3 length: 16 amino acids. CDR3 residues: CASSAYRLSTNEKLFF. The CDR3 nucleotides are TGTGCCAGCAGCGCTTACAGGCTTTCAACTAATGAAAAACTGTTTTTT. The entire variable domain, with the rest obtained from reference TRBV5-6 and TRBJ1-4, is as follows: DAGVTQSPTHLIKTRGQQVTLRCSPKSGHDTVSWYQQALGQGPQFIFQYYEEEERQRGNFPDRFSGHQFPNYSSELNVNALLLGDSALYLCASSAYRLSTNEKLFFGSGTQLSVL.

This clonotype was counted only a few times. The CDR3: CASSPWTGVHEQYV. DNA of the CDR3: TGTGCCAGCAGCCCCTGGACAGGGGTACACGAGCAGTACGTC. This chain links TRBV5-8 with TRBJ2-7; 9 bases fit TRBD1. The CDR3 length is 14 residues. With V trimmed by 4 bases and J by 5 bases, 7 bases remained unmatched. Germline V gene lookup returns CDR1 SGHTS and CDR2 YDEGEE.

This clonotype was counted between two and nine times. The V gene is TRBV19, the J gene TRBJ1-5, with D possibly being TRBD1 (6 bases). The CDR3 loop spans 13 amino acids. The germline V gene has CDR1 LNHDA and CDR2 SQIVND (reference sequence). Trimming took 7 bases from V and 6 from J, leaving 13 bases between them. CDR3: CASTQTGTQPQHF. The DNA for the CDR3 is TGTGCCAGTACCCAAACAGGGACTCAGCCCCAGCATTTT.

The sample holds many counts of this clonotype. The chain carries TRBV3-1 and TRBJ2-1; TRBD2 is a possible D gene (6 bases). Trimming shortened V by 4 bases and J by 5 bases, and 9 bases separated the two germline ends. Germline CDR1 and CDR2: LGHDT and YNNKEL (reference sequence). The CDR3 extends over 13 amino acids. The CDR3 nucleotides read TGTGCCAGCAGCCGGGGGGAGAACAATGAGCAGTTCTTC. Amino acids: CASSRGENNEQFF.

The chain has TRBV4-2 and TRBJ1-5, with D tentatively TRBD1 (5 bases). Trimming cost V 0 bases and J 6 bases, with 12 bases left between them. The CDR3 has 15 amino acids. The germline V gene encodes CDR1 LGHNA and CDR2 YNFKEQ. CDR3 nucleotide sequence: TGTGCCAGCAGCCAAGAAGCAGGGTGGGTTCAGCCCCAGCATTTT. This codes for CASSQEAGWVQPQHF.

This clonotype was seen more than once but under ten times. The rearrangement joins TRBV7-8 to TRBJ2-2, with D unclear. Trimming cost V 5 bases and J 0 bases, with 25 bases left between them. The CDR3 has 20 residues. Germline assignment: CDR1 SGHVS and CDR2 FQNEAQ. The CDR3 is CASSQYEATGLYANTGELFF. CDR3 nucleotide sequence: TGTGCCAGCAGCCAATACGAAGCCACCGGATTGTACGCGAACACCGGGGAGCTGTTTTTT. The full variable domain, completed using reference TRBV7-8 and TRBJ2-2, is GAGVSQSPRYKVAKRGQDVALRCDPISGHVSLFWYQQALGQGPEFLTYFQNEAQLDKSGLPSDRFFAERPEGSVSTLKIQRTQQEDSAVYLCASSQYEATGLYANTGELFFGEGSRLTVL.

This clonotype was observed a few times. The rearrangement joins TRBV11-2 to TRBJ2-5; 9 bases match TRBD2. Per germline, CDR1 SGHAT and CDR2 FQNNGV. The trim removed 5 bases at V and 2 bases at J, leaving 9 bases unmatched. This CDR3 comprises 16 residues. CDR3 coding DNA: TGTGCCAGCAGCAAATGGCCTAGCGGGGATCAAGAGACCCAGTACTTC. Its translation: CASSKWPSGDQETQYF.

This clonotype was seen only a few times. The chain has TRBV3-1 and TRBJ2-3; 12 bases align to TRBD2. V was clipped by 4 bases and J by 5 bases; unmatched bases: 7. CDR3 length equals 16 residues. Per germline, CDR1 LGHDT and CDR2 YNNKEL (reference sequence). Written as DNA, the CDR3 is TGTGCCAGCAGCCTTACCGGACTAGCGGGACGAGATACGCAGTATTTT. It yields the protein CASSLTGLAGRDTQYF.

The chain couples TRBV28 to TRBJ2-7; D perhaps matches TRBD2 (6 bases). Trimming shortened V by 3 bases and J by 2 bases, and 11 bases separated the two germline ends. Germline V CDR1 and CDR2: MDHEN, SYDVKM. CDR3 length: 14 amino acids. Written as DNA, the CDR3 is TGTGCCAGCAGTTTTGGAGGGACGACCTACGAGCAGTACGTC. This sequence encodes CASSFGGTTYEQYV.

The chain carries TRBV6-2 or TRBV6-3 and TRBJ2-1, with 7 nucleotides matching TRBD1. V shed 6 bases and J 8 bases; nucleotides not matched to a gene: 10. The CDR3 consists of 14 residues. Germline assignment: CDR1 MNHEY and CDR2 SVGEGT. This CDR3 is CASSYRGPRDEQFF. In DNA form, the CDR3 reads TGTGCCAGCAGCTACAGGGGCCCGAGAGATGAGCAGTTCTTC.

This clonotype has only a few counts. The rearrangement links TRBV19 to TRBJ2-6; D remains unclear. The CDR3 is 10 amino acids. CDR1 is LNHDA, CDR2 SQIVND, per germline (reference sequence). In DNA form, the CDR3 reads TGTGCTGTGGGGGCCAACGTCCTGACTTTC. Its protein product is CAVGANVLTF. The full variable domain, its missing parts supplied by reference TRBV19 and TRBJ2-6, is DGGITQSPKYLFRKEGQNVTLSCEQNLNHDAMYWYRQDPGQGLRLIYYSQIVNDFQKGDIAEGYSVSREKKESFPLTVTSAQKNPTAFYLCAVGANVLTFGAGSRLTVL.

This rearrangement joins TRBV20-1 to TRBJ2-2; D call uncertain. The length of the CDR3 is 14 residues. Germline V CDR1 and CDR2: DFQATT, SNEGSKA (reference sequence). V was cut by 6 bases and J by 6 bases, with 17 bases left in between. The CDR3 coding sequence is TGCAGTGCCCCCCAGTCAGTCTCACCCGGGGAGCTGTTTTTT. Protein sequence: CSAPQSVSPGELFF.